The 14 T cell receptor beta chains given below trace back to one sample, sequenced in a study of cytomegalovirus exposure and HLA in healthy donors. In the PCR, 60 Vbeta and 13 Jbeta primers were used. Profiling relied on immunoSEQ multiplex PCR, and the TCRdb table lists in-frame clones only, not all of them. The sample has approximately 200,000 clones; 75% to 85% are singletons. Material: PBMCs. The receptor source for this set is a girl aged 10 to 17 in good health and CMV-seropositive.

The CDR3 DNA follows: TGTGCCAGCTCACCGGAGATGAGCTATGGCTACACCTTC. This translates into CASSPEMSYGYTF. This chain uses TRBV18 with TRBJ1-2; no firm D call. Germline V CDR1 and CDR2: KGHSH, LQKENI. V was shortened by 3 bases and J by 4 bases, with 9 bases between the two germline ends. The CDR3 loop spans 13 amino acids.

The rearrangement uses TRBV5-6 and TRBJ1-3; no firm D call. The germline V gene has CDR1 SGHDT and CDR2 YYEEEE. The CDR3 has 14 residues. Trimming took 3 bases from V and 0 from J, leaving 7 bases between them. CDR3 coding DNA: TGTGCCAGCAGCTGGGCAGGCTCTGGAAACACCATATATTTT. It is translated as CASSWAGSGNTIYF.

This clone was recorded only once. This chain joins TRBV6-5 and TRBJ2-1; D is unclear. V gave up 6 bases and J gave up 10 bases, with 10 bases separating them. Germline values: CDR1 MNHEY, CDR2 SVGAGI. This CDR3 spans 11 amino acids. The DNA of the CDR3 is TGTGCCAGCAGACGTATCGGGGAGCAGTTCTTC. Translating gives CASRRIGEQFF.

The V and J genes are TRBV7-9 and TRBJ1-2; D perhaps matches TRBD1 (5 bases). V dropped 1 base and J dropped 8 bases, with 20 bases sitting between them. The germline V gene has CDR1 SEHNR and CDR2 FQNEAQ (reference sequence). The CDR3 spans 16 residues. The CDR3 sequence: CASSLDWPGYDRGYTF. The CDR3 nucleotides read TGTGCCAGCAGCTTAGACTGGCCAGGGTACGATAGGGGCTACACCTTC.

The chain's CDR3 is CASRRLGSNTGELFF. CDR3 DNA sequence: TGTGCCAGCAGAAGATTGGGCTCGAACACCGGGGAGCTGTTTTTT. This chain links TRBV2 with TRBJ2-2; no clear D gene. V lost 6 bases to trimming and J lost 0 bases, with 11 bases between them. CDR1 and CDR2 from the germline V gene are SNHLY and FYNNEI. CDR3 size: 15 residues.

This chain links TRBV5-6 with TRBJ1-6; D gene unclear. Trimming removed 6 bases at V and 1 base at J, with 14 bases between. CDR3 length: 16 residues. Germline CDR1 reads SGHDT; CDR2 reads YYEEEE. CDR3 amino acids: CASTPSRSSYNSPLHF. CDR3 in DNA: TGTGCCAGCACACCCAGTCGCAGTTCCTATAATTCACCCCTCCACTTT.

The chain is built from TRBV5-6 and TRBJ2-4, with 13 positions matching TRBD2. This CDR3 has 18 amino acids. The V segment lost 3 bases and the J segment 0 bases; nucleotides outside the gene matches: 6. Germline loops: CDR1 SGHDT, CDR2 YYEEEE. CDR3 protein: CASSSGLAGKVAKNIQYF. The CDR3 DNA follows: TGTGCCAGCAGCTCGGGACTAGCGGGGAAGGTAGCCAAAAACATTCAGTACTTC.

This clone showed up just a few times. In DNA, the CDR3 is TGTGCCAGCAGCTCCGGGGGTAGCTCCTACGAGCAGTACTTC. Translated, it gives CASSSGGSSYEQYF. The chain combines TRBV2 with TRBJ2-7; D is possibly TRBD2 (6 bases). The V and J ends lost 6 bases and 0 bases respectively, with 12 bases between them. The CDR3 is 14 residues long. The V gene's germline CDR1 is SNHLY and CDR2 FYNNEI.

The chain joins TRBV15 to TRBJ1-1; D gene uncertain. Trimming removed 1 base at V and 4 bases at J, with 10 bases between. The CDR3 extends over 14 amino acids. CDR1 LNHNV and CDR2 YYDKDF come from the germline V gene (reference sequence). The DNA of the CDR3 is TGTGCCACCAGCAGAGGAAGTTTACTCACTGAAGCTTTCTTT. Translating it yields CATSRGSLLTEAFF.

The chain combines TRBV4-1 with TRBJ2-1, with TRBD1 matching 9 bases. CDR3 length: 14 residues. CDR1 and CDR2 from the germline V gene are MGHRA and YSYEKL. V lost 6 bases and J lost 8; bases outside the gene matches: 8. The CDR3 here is CASRPGQGLHEQFF. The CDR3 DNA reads TGCGCCAGCAGACCGGGACAGGGCTTACATGAGCAGTTCTTC.

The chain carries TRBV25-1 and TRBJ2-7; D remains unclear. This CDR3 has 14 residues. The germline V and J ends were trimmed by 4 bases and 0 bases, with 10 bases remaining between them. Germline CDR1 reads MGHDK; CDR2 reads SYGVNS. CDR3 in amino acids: CASSGNSNSYEQYF. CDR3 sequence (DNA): TGTGCCAGCAGTGGCAACAGCAACTCCTACGAGCAGTACTTC.

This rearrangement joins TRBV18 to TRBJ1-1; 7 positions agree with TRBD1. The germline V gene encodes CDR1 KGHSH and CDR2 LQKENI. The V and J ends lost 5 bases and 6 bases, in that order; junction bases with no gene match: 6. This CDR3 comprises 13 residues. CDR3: CASSAEGAAEAFF. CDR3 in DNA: TGTGCCAGCTCAGCCGAGGGGGCCGCTGAAGCTTTCTTT.

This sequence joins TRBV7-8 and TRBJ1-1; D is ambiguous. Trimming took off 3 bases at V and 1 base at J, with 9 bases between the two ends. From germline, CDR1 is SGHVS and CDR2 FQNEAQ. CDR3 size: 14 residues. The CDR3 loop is CASSFTAGNTEAFF. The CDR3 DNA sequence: TGTGCCAGCAGCTTCACGGCGGGGAACACTGAAGCTTTCTTT. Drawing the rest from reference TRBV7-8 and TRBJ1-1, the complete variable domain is GAGVSQSPRYKVAKRGQDVALRCDPISGHVSLFWYQQALGQGPEFLTYFQNEAQLDKSGLPSDRFFAERPEGSVSTLKIQRTQQEDSAVYLCASSFTAGNTEAFFGQGTRLTVV.

CDR3 sequence: CASSLVAATEAFF. The DNA of the CDR3 is TGTGCCAGCAGCTTGGTAGCTGCTACCGAAGCTTTCTTT. The genes are TRBV5-6 and TRBJ1-1; D unclear. V was cut by 0 bases and J by 8 bases, with 11 bases left in between. CDR1 and CDR2 (germline): SGHDT, YYEEEE. The CDR3 extends over 13 amino acids.